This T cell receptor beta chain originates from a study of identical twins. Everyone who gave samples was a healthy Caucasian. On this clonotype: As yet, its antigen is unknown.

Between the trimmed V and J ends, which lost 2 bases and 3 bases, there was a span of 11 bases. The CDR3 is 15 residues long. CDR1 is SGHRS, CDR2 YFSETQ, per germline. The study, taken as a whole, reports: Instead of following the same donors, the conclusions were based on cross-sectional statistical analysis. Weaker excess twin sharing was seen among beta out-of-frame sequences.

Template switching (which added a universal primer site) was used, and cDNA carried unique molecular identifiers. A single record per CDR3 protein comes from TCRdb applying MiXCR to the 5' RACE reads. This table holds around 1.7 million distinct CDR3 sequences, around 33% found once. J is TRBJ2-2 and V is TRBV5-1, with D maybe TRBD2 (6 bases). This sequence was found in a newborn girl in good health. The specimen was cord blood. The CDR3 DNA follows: TGCGCCAGCAGCTTAGGAGGGCCGGACACCGGGGAGCTGTTTTTT. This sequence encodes CASSLGGPDTGELFF.